A selection of T cell receptor beta chains follows, all from one sample in a study of blood T cell repertoires in COVID-19. Method: immunoSEQ multiplex PCR; TCRdb's copy keeps in-frame clones and lacks some. Among fewer than 250,000 clones listed, more than 60% were seen once. Source material: peripheral blood. Receptor source: a woman aged 45-60 years with acute or convalescent COVID-19. Each CDR3 is given with its conserved first and last residue. A D gene is named only where the DNA matches it firmly. Size is omitted from some rows. Given values are once, few, many or a class for expanded clones.

D,size,V,J,CDR3,DNA
TRBD1,-,TRBV7-8,TRBJ2-7,CASSSGQGGYEQYF,TGTGCCAGCAGCTCCGGACAGGGAGGCTACGAGCAGTACTTC
-,-,TRBV21-1,TRBJ1-1,CASSTRGGFAGPAFF,TGTGCCAGCAGCACCCGAGGAGGTTTCGCGGGGCCAGCTTTCTTT
-,-,TRBV3-1/TRBV3-2,TRBJ2-7,CASSQGVAGAREQYF,TGTGCCAGCAGCCAAGGCGTGGCGGGGGCTAGAGAGCAGTACTTC
-,few,TRBV7-8,TRBJ1-5,CASSLVVGKGSNQPQHF,TGTGCCAGCAGCTTAGTAGTGGGGAAGGGGAGCAATCAGCCCCAGCATTTT
-,-,TRBV20-1,TRBJ1-2,CSASPPEYGYTF,TGCAGTGCTAGTCCCCCTGAGTATGGCTACACCTTC
-,-,TRBV19,TRBJ1-1,CASKARGNTEAFF,TGTGCCAGTAAAGCTCGCGGTAACACTGAAGCTTTCTTT
-,-,TRBV5-1,TRBJ1-6,CASSLVEGNSPLHF,TGCGCCAGCAGCTTGGTGGAGGGTAATTCACCCCTCCACTTT
-,-,TRBV7-2,TRBJ1-1,CASSLVYTDEAFF,TGTGCCAGCAGCTTAGTCTATACAGATGAAGCTTTCTTT
-,-,TRBV11-2,TRBJ1-2,CASSLDSIVNYGYTF,TGTGCCAGCAGCCTGGACAGCATAGTTAACTATGGCTACACCTTC
-,-,TRBV3-1/TRBV3-2,TRBJ2-5,CASSQERATGAGDLQETQYF,TGTGCCAGCAGCCAAGAGCGTGCCACGGGGGCGGGAGACCTCCAAGAGACCCAGTACTTC
TRBD1,-,TRBV14,TRBJ2-2,CASRQNRGSGELFF,TGTGCCAGCAGGCAAAACAGGGGCAGCGGGGAGCTGTTTTTT
TRBD1,-,TRBV4-1,TRBJ2-6,CASSTTGAGANVLTF,TGCGCCAGCAGCACAACAGGGGCTGGGGCCAACGTCCTGACTTTC
-,once,TRBV11-2,TRBJ2-1,CASSLDYRVTEQFF,TGTGCCAGCAGCTTAGATTACAGGGTGACTGAGCAGTTCTTC
TRBD1,-,TRBV27,TRBJ1-1,CASRLTGYNTEAFF,TGTGCCAGCAGGCTGACAGGGTACAACACTGAAGCTTTCTTT
TRBD1,-,TRBV5-8,TRBJ1-2,CASSRDRAGGGYTF,TGTGCCAGCAGCCGGGACAGGGCCGGGGGGGGCTACACCTTC
-,once,TRBV11-2,TRBJ2-5,CASSFTTSETQYF,TGTGCCAGCAGCTTCACCACATCGGAGACCCAGTACTTC
TRBD1,-,TRBV2,TRBJ2-7,CASSEQGVLEQYF,TGTGCCAGCAGTGAACAGGGGGTCTTAGAGCAGTACTTC
-,-,TRBV2,TRBJ2-5,CASSEEGSGQTQYF,TGTGCCAGCAGTGAGGAGGGAAGCGGTCAGACCCAGTACTTC
TRBD2,-,TRBV24-1,TRBJ2-3,CATSSTSGSTDTQYF,TGTGCCACCAGCTCGACTAGCGGTAGCACAGATACGCAGTATTTT
-,-,TRBV5-1,TRBJ1-4,CASSLEQGFEKLFF,TGCGCCAGCAGCTTGGAACAGGGCTTTGAAAAACTGTTTTTT
TRBD2,many,TRBV24-1,TRBJ2-1,CATAPRSGRSYNEQFF,TGTGCCACAGCCCCTCGTAGCGGGAGGTCATACAATGAGCAGTTCTTC
-,-,TRBV7-2,TRBJ2-1,CASSPTRSSYNEQFF,TGTGCCAGCAGCCCAACTAGGAGCTCCTACAATGAGCAGTTCTTC
-,-,TRBV3-1/TRBV3-2,TRBJ2-7,CASSPSGRAYEQYF,TGTGCCAGCAGCCCATCGGGCAGGGCCTACGAGCAGTACTTC
-,-,TRBV7-9,TRBJ2-7,CASSPRQAAYEQYF,TGTGCCAGCAGCCCCAGACAGGCCGCCTACGAGCAGTACTTC
-,-,TRBV7-2,TRBJ2-2,CASSLVSAGGAGELFF,TGTGCCAGCAGCTTAGTATCGGCGGGTGGCGCCGGGGAGCTGTTTTTT
TRBD1,-,TRBV6-2/TRBV6-3,TRBJ1-5,CASSYGTVSNQPQHF,TGTGCCAGCAGTTACGGGACAGTTAGCAATCAGCCCCAGCATTTT
TRBD2,-,TRBV7-9,TRBJ2-1,CASSLQLAGGPGEQFF,TGTGCCAGCAGCTTACAGCTAGCGGGAGGGCCTGGTGAGCAGTTCTTC
TRBD1,few,TRBV7-2,TRBJ2-5,CASSLGQGVTQETQYF,TGTGCCAGCAGCTTGGGACAGGGGGTGACCCAAGAGACCCAGTACTTC
-,-,TRBV6-6,TRBJ2-1,CASSLGSTYNEQFF,TGTGCCAGCAGTCTGGGCAGCACCTACAATGAGCAGTTCTTC
-,-,TRBV5-6,TRBJ1-6,CASSLAGAGNSPLHF,TGTGCCAGCAGCTTGGCAGGGGCAGGGAATTCACCCCTCCACTTT
-,-,TRBV27,TRBJ1-1,CASRHRERGVSNTEAFF,TGTGCCAGCAGGCACAGGGAAAGAGGAGTTTCGAACACTGAAGCTTTCTTT
-,-,TRBV4-3,TRBJ2-3,CASSQDLSIDTDTQYF,TGCGCCAGCAGCCAAGATCTCTCTATCGACACAGATACGCAGTATTTT
TRBD1,-,TRBV18,TRBJ1-5,CASSEQGWGQPQHF,TGTGCCAGCTCGGAACAGGGGTGGGGTCAGCCCCAGCATTTT
-,once,TRBV20-1,TRBJ1-2,CSASQVYGYTF,TGCAGTGCTAGTCAGGTCTATGGCTACACCTTC
-,few,TRBV19,TRBJ1-2,CASRDYGYTF,TGTGCCAGCAGGGACTATGGCTACACCTTC
-,once,TRBV5-8,TRBJ1-1,CASSLGNFRLTEAFF,TGTGCCAGCAGCTTGGGGAACTTCCGACTCACTGAAGCTTTCTTT
-,-,TRBV21-1,TRBJ1-2,CASSMSCEGNYGYTF,TGTGCCAGCAGCATGTCGTGTGAGGGTAACTATGGCTACACCTTC
-,-,TRBV24-1,TRBJ1-2,CATSDLRGKTNGYTF,TGTGCCACCAGTGATTTGCGGGGAAAAACGAATGGCTACACCTTC
-,once,TRBV2,TRBJ2-7,CASQPDLASRLF,TGTGCCAGCCAGCCCGACCTTGCTTCACGACTTTTC
TRBD2,-,TRBV28,TRBJ2-1,CASRGDRTSGGNEQFF,TGTGCCAGCAGAGGGGACCGGACTAGCGGGGGCAATGAGCAGTTCTTC
TRBD1,-,TRBV30,TRBJ2-7,CAWSRGQGGDEQYF,TGTGCCTGGAGTCGTGGACAGGGAGGCGACGAGCAGTACTTC
-,-,TRBV29-1,TRBJ1-1,CSVHPGALNTEAFF,TGCAGCGTTCACCCAGGGGCCCTAAACACTGAAGCTTTCTTT
TRBD1,once,TRBV9,TRBJ2-1,CASSARDRGTGEQFF,TGTGCCAGCAGCGCAAGGGACAGGGGAACAGGTGAGCAGTTCTTC
-,-,TRBV21-1,TRBJ1-5,CASRGGAQGNRDQPQHF,TGTGCCAGCAGAGGCGGCGCACAGGGAAATCGGGATCAGCCCCAGCATTTT
-,-,TRBV4-3,TRBJ1-5,CASSQDVRTQPQHF,TGCGCCAGCAGCCAAGATGTGAGGACACAGCCCCAGCATTTT
TRBD1,-,TRBV30,TRBJ1-6,CAWRDRGSSYNSPLHF,TGTGCCTGGAGGGACAGGGGGAGCTCCTATAATTCACCCCTCCACTTT
-,-,TRBV7-2,TRBJ2-7,CASSTRNLYEQYF,TGTGCCAGCAGCACGAGAAACCTCTACGAGCAGTACTTC
-,-,TRBV18,TRBJ2-1,CASSSQTSGGNEQFF,TGTGCCAGCTCATCTCAAACGTCGGGCGGGAATGAGCAGTTCTTC
-,-,TRBV19,TRBJ2-7,CASSILYSSSYEQYF,TGTGCCAGTAGTATTCTGTACAGCTCGTCCTACGAGCAGTACTTC
-,-,TRBV5-1,TRBJ1-4,CASSLVPAPEEKLFF,TGCGCCAGCAGCTTGGTCCCAGCGCCCGAAGAAAAACTGTTTTTT